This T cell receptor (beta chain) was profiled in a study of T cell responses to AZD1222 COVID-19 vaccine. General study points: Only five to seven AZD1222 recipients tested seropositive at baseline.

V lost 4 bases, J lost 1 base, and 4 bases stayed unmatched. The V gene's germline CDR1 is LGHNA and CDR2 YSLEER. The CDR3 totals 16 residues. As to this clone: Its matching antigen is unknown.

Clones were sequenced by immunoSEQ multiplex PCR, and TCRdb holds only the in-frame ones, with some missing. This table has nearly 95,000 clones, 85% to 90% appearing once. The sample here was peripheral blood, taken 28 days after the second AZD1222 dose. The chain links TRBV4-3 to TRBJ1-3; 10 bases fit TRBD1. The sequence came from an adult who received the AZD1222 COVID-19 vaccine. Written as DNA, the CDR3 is TGCGCCAGCAGCCGCGGACAGGGGGTATCTGGAAACACCATATATTTT. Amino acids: CASSRGQGVSGNTIYF.